A selection of T cell receptor beta chains follows, all from one sample in a study of blood T cell repertoires in COVID-19. Measured with immunoSEQ multiplex PCR; TCRdb has only the in-frame clones, and not every one. This table holds about 58,000 clones, roughly 77% found once. Input material: peripheral blood. These receptors all stem from a man between 60 and 75 years old with COVID-19, enrolled during active disease. The CDR3 runs from the conserved cysteine through the conserved F or W. D genes are given only for firm matches. Only some rows state a clone size, as once, few, many or a class for expanded clones.

D gene	clone size	J gene	V gene	CDR3 protein	CDR3 DNA
TRBD2	.	TRBJ2-2	TRBV2	CASRRGTSGTGELFF	TGTGCCAGCAGGAGGGGGACTAGCGGAACCGGGGAGCTGTTTTTT
TRBD1	.	TRBJ2-7	TRBV5-6	CASSYGQDQYF	TGTGCCAGCAGCTACGGACAGGACCAGTACTTC
TRBD1	.	TRBJ1-5	TRBV6-2/TRBV6-3	CASSTPHRGAPNQPQHF	TGTGCCAGCAGTACCCCCCACAGGGGCGCCCCCAATCAGCCCCAGCATTTC
.	.	TRBJ2-7	TRBV6-1	CASSGHMDSYVSYEQYF	TGTGCCAGCAGTGGACATATGGACAGCTACGTCTCCTACGAGCAGTACTTC
.	.	TRBJ2-7	TRBV11-2	CASIGGYEQYF	TGTGCCAGCATCGGAGGGTACGAGCAGTACTTC
.	.	TRBJ1-1	TRBV29-1	CSGRGPNTEAFF	TGCAGCGGGCGAGGTCCGAACACTGAAGCTTTCTTT
TRBD1	.	TRBJ1-2	TRBV2	CASSEEDRGDGYTF	TGTGCCAGCAGTGAAGAGGACAGGGGAGATGGCTACACCTTC
TRBD1	.	TRBJ2-5	TRBV9	CASSVAGDRAQETQYF	TGTGCCAGCAGCGTAGCGGGGGACAGGGCACAAGAGACCCAGTACTTC
.	.	TRBJ1-1	TRBV7-9	CASSLARVNTEAFF	TGTGCCAGCAGCTTAGCGCGGGTGAACACTGAAGCTTTCTTT
.	.	TRBJ2-2	TRBV6-6	CASSRNRGGTGELFF	TGTGCCAGCAGTAGAAACAGGGGGGGCACCGGGGAGCTGTTTTTT
.	few	TRBJ2-3	TRBV7-9	CASSEDYWRTQYF	TGTGCCAGCAGCGAGGACTACTGGCGGACGCAGTATTTT
.	.	TRBJ1-1	TRBV7-3	CASSREGNTEAFF	TGTGCCAGCTCCCGGGAGGGTAACACTGAAGCTTTCTTT
.	.	TRBJ1-3	TRBV5-8	CASSLTVGGNTIYF	TGTGCCAGCAGCCTAACAGTGGGCGGAAACACCATATATTTT
.	.	TRBJ1-5	TRBV7-9	CATQRGGGNQPQHF	TGTGCCACTCAGCGGGGAGGGGGCAATCAGCCCCAGCATTTT
TRBD1	.	TRBJ2-7	TRBV11-3	CASSRGQGALYEQYF	TGTGCCAGCAGCCGCGGACAGGGGGCGTTATACGAGCAGTACTTC
.	.	TRBJ2-7	TRBV2	CASGARYEQYF	TGTGCCAGCGGGGCGAGATACGAGCAGTACTTC
.	.	TRBJ2-3	TRBV14	CASTKFGQRATDTQYF	TGTGCCAGCACCAAATTTGGCCAGCGGGCCACAGATACGCAGTATTTT
TRBD2	.	TRBJ2-3	TRBV15	CATSVMTSGFSPQYF	TGTGCCACCAGCGTAATGACTAGCGGCTTCTCTCCGCAGTATTTT
.	.	TRBJ2-4	TRBV7-9	CASSLEGAKNIQYF	TGTGCCAGCAGCTTAGAGGGGGCCAAAAACATTCAGTACTTC
TRBD1	.	TRBJ2-2	TRBV7-3	CASSSQVRTGTDHTGELFF	TGTGCCAGCAGCTCCCAAGTGAGGACCGGGACAGACCACACCGGGGAGCTGTTTTTT
TRBD1	.	TRBJ2-2	TRBV6-5	CASNNRGTGELFF	TGTGCCAGCAACAACAGGGGGACCGGGGAGCTGTTTTTT
TRBD1	.	TRBJ1-3	TRBV6-5	CASRTTGAPGNTIYF	TGTGCCAGCAGAACGACAGGGGCTCCTGGAAACACCATATATTTT
TRBD1	many	TRBJ1-2	TRBV4-2	CASSRGIPDRAFGYGYTF	TGTGCCAGCAGCCGAGGGATCCCGGACAGGGCTTTCGGCTATGGCTACACCTTC
.	.	TRBJ1-4	TRBV30	CAWSQGGRLEEKLFF	TGTGCCTGGAGTCAAGGAGGGAGGCTCGAGGAAAAACTGTTTTTT
TRBD1	.	TRBJ2-1	TRBV27	CASQGAYNEQFF	TGTGCCAGCCAGGGGGCCTACAATGAGCAGTTCTTC
.	.	TRBJ2-3	TRBV5-1	CASSRTGSGTDTQYF	TGCGCCAGCAGCCGGACGGGGTCAGGCACAGATACGCAGTATTTT
TRBD1	.	TRBJ1-1	TRBV7-2	CASSPRGRNTEAFF	TGTGCCAGCAGCCCCAGGGGGCGAAATACTGAAGCTTTCTTT
.	.	TRBJ1-5	TRBV6-1	CASSEGLTGNQPQHF	TGTGCCAGCAGTGAAGGCCTCACGGGCAATCAGCCCCAGCATTTT
.	.	TRBJ1-1	TRBV2	CATQTKNTEAFF	TGTGCCACACAAACCAAGAACACTGAAGCTTTCTTT
.	.	TRBJ1-1	TRBV4-2	CASSQGRTEAFF	TGTGCCAGCAGCCAAGGGAGGACTGAAGCTTTCTTT
.	.	TRBJ1-1	TRBV5-1	CASSLMPGQYTEAFF	TGCGCCAGCAGCTTGATGCCCGGACAGTACACTGAAGCTTTCTTT
.	.	TRBJ2-2	TRBV25-1	CASLRTWGDTGELFF	TGTGCCAGCCTCCGAACTTGGGGCGACACCGGGGAGCTGTTTTTT
TRBD1	.	TRBJ2-1	TRBV6-4	CASSDQPGQAYNEQFF	TGTGCCAGCAGTGACCAGCCGGGACAGGCCTACAATGAGCAGTTCTTC
.	.	TRBJ2-3	TRBV4-1	CASSQDSSFTDTQYF	TGCGCCAGCAGCCAAGATAGCAGTTTCACAGATACGCAGTATTTT
TRBD1	.	TRBJ1-5	TRBV19	CASSSDRAQPQHF	TGTGCCAGTAGCTCCGACAGGGCCCAGCCCCAGCATTTT
TRBD1	.	TRBJ1-4	TRBV27	CASSRTGATEKLFF	TGTGCCAGCAGCCGGACAGGGGCTACTGAAAAACTGTTTTTT
.	once	TRBJ1-1	TRBV5-1	CASSLDGSPSAEAFF	TGCGCCAGCAGCTTGGACGGAAGTCCAAGCGCTGAAGCTTTCTTT
TRBD1	.	TRBJ2-7	TRBV5-5	CASSWTGSYEQYF	TGTGCCAGCAGCTGGACAGGGTCCTACGAGCAGTACTTC
TRBD1	.	TRBJ2-1	TRBV7-2	CASSRTGNNEQFF	TGTGCCAGCAGCAGGACAGGGAATAATGAGCAGTTCTTC
.	.	TRBJ2-7	TRBV6-5	CASSYTGYEQYF	TGTGCCAGCAGCTATACAGGCTACGAGCAGTACTTC
.	.	TRBJ1-6	TRBV5-8	CASSLIQGLARVGSPLHF	TGTGCCAGCAGCTTGATTCAGGGACTGGCGCGGGTGGGTTCACCCCTCCACTTT
.	.	TRBJ2-7	TRBV11-3	CASSSTRVVSYEQYF	TGTGCCAGCAGCTCTACCCGGGTCGTCTCCTACGAGCAGTACTTC
.	.	TRBJ2-6	TRBV7-8	CATSVWQGTSGANVLTF	TGTGCCACCTCGGTGTGGCAGGGGACGTCTGGGGCCAACGTCCTGACTTTC
TRBD1	large	TRBJ1-5	TRBV19	CAARQGGQPQHF	TGTGCCGCCCGACAGGGTGGCCAGCCCCAGCATTTT
TRBD2	.	TRBJ2-3	TRBV4-1	CASSFIAGVVDTQYF	TGCGCCAGCAGCTTCATAGCGGGAGTCGTGGATACGCAGTATTTT
.	.	TRBJ2-5	TRBV2	CASSTDNQETQYF	TGTGCCAGCAGTACCGACAATCAAGAGACCCAGTACTTC
.	.	TRBJ1-1	TRBV19	CASSINLGYTEAFF	TGTGCCAGTAGTATAAATCTCGGGTACACTGAAGCTTTCTTT
.	many	TRBJ2-7	TRBV3-1/TRBV3-2	CASSPGLAGSREQYF	TGTGCCAGCAGCCCCGGGCTAGCTGGGTCTCGGGAGCAGTACTTC
.	.	TRBJ1-4	TRBV7-8	CASSEVASNEKLFF	TGTGCCAGCAGCGAAGTAGCTAGCAATGAAAAACTGTTTTTT
TRBD2	.	TRBJ2-6	TRBV5-5	CASSKRLAGESGANVLTF	TGTGCCAGCAGCAAGAGACTAGCGGGAGAATCTGGGGCCAACGTCCTGACTTTC
.	.	TRBJ2-7	TRBV15	CATSRDKRSDEQYF	TGTGCCACCAGCAGAGATAAGCGGAGTGACGAGCAGTACTTC
TRBD1	.	TRBJ2-1	TRBV18	CASSPRGTGDNEQFF	TGTGCCAGCTCACCACGAGGGACAGGGGACAATGAGCAGTTCTTC
TRBD2	.	TRBJ2-3	TRBV5-4	CASSLSRLAVDTQYF	TGTGCCAGCAGCTTGAGTCGACTAGCGGTAGATACGCAGTATTTT
.	.	TRBJ1-6	TRBV27	CASSSDRTSLSPLHF	TGTGCCAGCAGTTCAGACAGGACCTCTCTTTCACCCCTCCACTTT
.	.	TRBJ2-3	TRBV5-4	CASTWASTDTQYF	TGTGCCAGCACCTGGGCAAGCACAGATACGCAGTATTTT